This TCR beta chain came from a study of CD8+ T cells in alopecia areata. Study at large: Twice daily, treated patients received 5 to 10 mg of oral tofacitinib. Study results and limitations: With patients, TCR sharing proved less clear than in mice, a difference possibly related to HLA.

Sorted populations comprised CD4+ and CD8+ T cells obtained from PBMCs. TCR sequencing used cDNA made by reverse transcription of extracted RNA. Some clones are missing from TCRdb's copy, which holds only in-frame ones; the method was immunoSEQ multiplex PCR. There are approximately 59,000 clones in the sample; around 49% occur only once, and roughly 17% lies in the top ten. In the case of this clone: Its matching antigen is unknown.

The source was CD8+ T cells sorted from blood, collected at week 0. This TCR was sampled from a human donor with alopecia areata.

The CDR3 region has the DNA TGTGCCAGCAGTTTAAGTGGGGTTTCTGGGGCCAACGTCCTGACTTTC. This sequence encodes CASSLSGVSGANVLTF. The V gene is TRBV27, the J gene TRBJ2-6; D is uncertain. The V gene's germline CDR1 is MNHEY and CDR2 SMNVEV (reference sequence). The CDR3 runs 16 residues. V lost 2 bases and J lost 1, with 9 bases in between.